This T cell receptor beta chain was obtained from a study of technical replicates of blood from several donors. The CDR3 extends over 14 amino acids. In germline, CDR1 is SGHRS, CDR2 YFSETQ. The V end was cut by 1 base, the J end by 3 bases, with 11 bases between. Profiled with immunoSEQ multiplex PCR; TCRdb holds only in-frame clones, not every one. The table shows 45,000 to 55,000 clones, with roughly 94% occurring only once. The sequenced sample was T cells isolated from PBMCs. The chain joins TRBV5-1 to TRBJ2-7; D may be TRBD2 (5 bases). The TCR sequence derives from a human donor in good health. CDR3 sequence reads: CASSLWHSVYEQYF. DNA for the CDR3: TGCGCCAGCAGCTTGTGGCATAGCGTCTACGAGCAGTACTTC.